This T cell receptor (beta chain) was captured in a study of OX40 agonist ivuxolimab in advanced cancers. Sampling of blood occurred at baseline, cycle 4 day 1, and cycle 7 day 1. The CDR3 is 14 residues long. V dropped 2 bases and J dropped 6; count of bases not matched to a gene: 3. The germline gives CDR1 SGHRS, CDR2 YFSETQ. As regards this clone: Its antigen is unknown.

Study-wide findings and caveats: Expanded peripheral T-cell antigen specificity went undetermined. Some nonresponders also had low normalized T-cell clonal expansion. The mean number of expanded clones was higher in CD8+ T cells than in CD4+.

Produced via immunoSEQ multiplex PCR; TCRdb's table is partial and in-frame only. Among tens of thousands of clones, 85% to 90% were seen once, and the ten largest hold less than 5.5%. The sequence was obtained from an adult with an advanced solid tumor such as melanoma, head and neck, liver or kidney cancer. Sequenced material: CD4+ or CD8+ T cells sorted from blood, taken in a trial of the OX40 agonist ivuxolimab. The V gene is TRBV5-1, the J gene TRBJ2-3; 10 bases are a match to TRBD1. The CDR3 spells CASSFGQGGDTQYF. CDR3 coding DNA: TGCGCCAGCAGCTTCGGACAGGGGGGGGATACGCAGTATTTT. The full variable domain, rest sourced from reference TRBV5-1 and TRBJ2-3, is KAGVTQTPRYLIKTRGQQVTLSCSPISGHRSVSWYQQTPGQGLQFLFEYFSETQRNKGNFPGRFSGRQFSNSRSEMNVSTLELGDSALYLCASSFGQGGDTQYFGPGTRLTVL.